A selection of T cell receptor beta chains follows, all from one sample in a study of shared clonotypes between healthy human individuals. TCRdb keeps only in-frame clones here, not all; method: immunoSEQ multiplex PCR. The sample carries roughly 850,000 clones, 90% to 98% recorded once. Sequencing was performed on naive CD8+ T cells sorted from blood. These TCRs come from a man aged 30-40 years in good health. Each CDR3 is given without its conserved first and last residue. The D gene is left open where the match is weak. Clone size, where shown, is once, few, many, or a class for clones that have expanded.

ASSLWGREDDEQF	TRBD2	-	TRBJ2-1	TRBV11-2
ASSLPGLPETQY	-	-	TRBJ2-5	TRBV5-8
ASSKLRAGVEADTQY	-	-	TRBJ2-3	TRBV21-1
ASRTGSGANVLT	TRBD1	-	TRBJ2-6	TRBV6-1
ASSARFGYEQY	-	-	TRBJ2-7	TRBV7-6
ASRVTSGDQETQY	TRBD2	-	TRBJ2-5	TRBV9
ASSQVGQGSTGELF	TRBD1	-	TRBJ2-2	TRBV14
SVKLSGQDYEQY	TRBD1	-	TRBJ2-7	TRBV29-1
ASSLGEREASYEQY	TRBD2	-	TRBJ2-7	TRBV28
ASSLDRVGLAAYEQY	TRBD2	-	TRBJ2-7	TRBV11-2
ASYDAGGDNEQF	TRBD2	once	TRBJ2-1	TRBV5-1
SVTFPRGAPSTDTQY	-	-	TRBJ2-3	TRBV29-1
AGHWEMNTEAF	-	-	TRBJ1-1	TRBV7-9
ASRGGNTIY	-	-	TRBJ1-3	TRBV2
ASSPAGQGAINYGYT	TRBD1	once	TRBJ1-2	TRBV7-9
ASSSTGTGSSYEQY	TRBD1	-	TRBJ2-7	TRBV28
SVVPPSSYNEQF	-	-	TRBJ2-1	TRBV29-1
ASSPPGLGESDTQY	TRBD2	-	TRBJ2-3	TRBV18
SVREGYYGYT	-	-	TRBJ1-2	TRBV29-1
ASSLTGETQY	-	-	TRBJ2-5	TRBV11-2
ASSYTFSNQPQH	-	once	TRBJ1-5	TRBV27
ASGDRGHSYNEQF	TRBD1	-	TRBJ2-1	TRBV7-2
ASRQASNEKLF	-	-	TRBJ1-4	TRBV27
ASSLGSSGRADSYEQY	TRBD2	-	TRBJ2-7	TRBV7-4
ASSPRTGQLRDTQY	TRBD1	-	TRBJ2-3	TRBV18
ASGTGNSYEQY	-	-	TRBJ2-7	TRBV19
ASSFRGFQETQY	-	-	TRBJ2-5	TRBV5-4
ASRPTLARGNEQF	-	-	TRBJ2-1	TRBV11-1
ASSLSLKETQY	-	-	TRBJ2-5	TRBV7-7
ASSQPGTSGSNEQF	TRBD2	-	TRBJ2-1	TRBV14
ASSGGTEDEQY	-	-	TRBJ2-7	TRBV4-3
ASSPGDGGYEQY	-	-	TRBJ2-7	TRBV5-1
ASSLGGKAVSNEQF	-	-	TRBJ2-1	TRBV5-1
ATSSRDFSTGELF	-	-	TRBJ2-2	TRBV15
ASSGYRQGQNGYT	TRBD1	-	TRBJ1-2	TRBV9
ASSFEQYGMEGELF	-	-	TRBJ2-2	TRBV28
ASSFSVGIRYNEQF	-	-	TRBJ2-1	TRBV5-6
ASSVLQGAEAF	TRBD1	once	TRBJ1-1	TRBV9
ASIQAKNYGYT	-	-	TRBJ1-2	TRBV19
ASSESGDVAYNEQF	-	-	TRBJ2-1	TRBV6-4
ASRGAGVGDTQY	TRBD2	-	TRBJ2-3	TRBV5-1
AISESMEGGGRGTQY	-	-	TRBJ2-5	TRBV10-3
ASSQVDLRSGSGVGELF	TRBD2	-	TRBJ2-2	TRBV4-3
SVGAGGTEAF	TRBD1	-	TRBJ1-1	TRBV29-1
ASRTDSYNEQF	-	-	TRBJ2-1	TRBV7-2
ASSAAGISGNTIY	-	once	TRBJ1-3	TRBV28